There are a few counts of the clone carrying this T cell receptor (beta chain). The memory fraction was CD4+CD45RO+CD25- cells. Semi-nested PCR with Nested Universal Primer A followed constant-region reverse priming of full-length variable regions. TCRdb re-called the 5' RACE reads through MiXCR, storing one row per CDR3 protein. The sample carries just under 65,000 distinct CDR3 sequences, less than 25% recorded once. The CDR3 length is 13 residues. V gave up 5 bases and J gave up 5 bases; unmatched junction bases: 3. Germline lookup yields CDR1 SGHTA and CDR2 FQGNSA. Sequencing used memory CD4+ T cells sorted from a lymph node. The sample's subset: memory CD4+ T cells, CD4+CD45RO+CD25-. This rearrangement joins TRBV7-2 to TRBJ2-7; TRBD1 agrees at 10 bases. This TCR was recovered from a female donor with breast cancer. The CDR3 DNA reads as TGTGCCAGCAGCCTGGACAGGGGGGACGAGCAGTACTTC. This gives the protein CASSLDRGDEQYF.